Presented here are 30 T cell receptor beta chains from one specimen sequenced in a study of blood T cell repertoires in COVID-19 (dated by TCRdb to between 2020 and 2021). The library was built by means of the immunoSEQ multiplex PCR assay. TCRdb holds this immuneACCESS table with in-frame rearrangements only. Some clones are missing; in checked studies, unresolved V genes explain under half, and the rest has no known cause. The sample records roughly 410,000 clones, 89% of which are singletons. In total, the top ten clones hold roughly 1.4% of the sample. The sequencing input was peripheral blood. These receptors came from a woman in her thirties or forties with COVID-19, enrolled during active disease.

The chain joins TRBV28 to TRBJ2-3; 8 nucleotides align to TRBD2. Germline V gene sequence: CDR1 MDHEN, CDR2 SYDVKM. V lost 3 bases, J lost 3 bases, and 23 bases stayed unmatched. The CDR3 has 21 residues. The CDR3 region has the DNA TGTGCCAGCAGTTTCCGGATCGGACTAGCTGGGCCTTTGATAGAAACAGATACGCAGTATTTT. It yields the protein CASSFRIGLAGPLIETDTQYF.

A remark on this clone: Germline and junction disagree at one end, which may indicate a read error. The chain employs TRBV19 and TRBJ2-7; the D gene is possibly TRBD1 (7 bases). This CDR3 spans 13 amino acids. Germline CDR1 and CDR2: LNHDA and SQIVND (reference sequence). DNA of the CDR3: TGTGCCAGTAAAGGGCAGGGGGGCTACGCGCAGTACTTC. Translating gives CASKGQGGYAQYF.

This clone was detected only once. The chain links TRBV6-5 to TRBJ2-7; no definite D call. Trimming stripped 5 bases from V and 2 bases from J, with 10 bases between. The CDR3 is 13 residues long. Germline V gene data show CDR1 as MNHEY and CDR2 as SVGAGI. The CDR3 spells CASSRFVAYEQYF. As DNA, the CDR3 is TGTGCCAGCAGTCGTTTCGTAGCCTACGAGCAGTACTTC.

The chain carries TRBV11-2 and TRBJ1-2, with D unclear. Trimming pared 1 base from V and 6 bases from J, leaving 6 bases between. The CDR3 is 12 residues long. The V gene's germline CDR1 is SGHAT and CDR2 FQNNGV. The CDR3: CASSLGGDGYTF. The CDR3 DNA reads as TGTGCCAGCAGCTTAGGCGGAGATGGCTACACCTTC. The full variable domain, in which reference TRBV11-2 and TRBJ1-2 provide the parts outside the CDR3, is EAGVAQSPRYKIIEKRQSVAFWCNPISGHATLYWYQQILGQGPKLLIQFQNNGVVDDSQLPKDRFSAERLKGVDSTLKIQPAKLEDSAVYLCASSLGGDGYTFGSGTRLTVV.

The chain combines TRBV5-1 with TRBJ1-2; TRBD1 matches 7 bases. This CDR3 region has 14 residues. Trimming took 4 bases from V and 4 from J; bases not matched to a gene: 7. Germline V gene data show CDR1 as SGHRS and CDR2 as YFSETQ. The CDR3 here is CASSLTGQGYGYTF. The CDR3, as DNA: TGCGCCAGCAGCCTGACAGGGCAAGGCTATGGCTACACCTTC.

A single count supports this clone. The rearrangement links TRBV5-1 to TRBJ1-6, with 8 bases aligning to TRBD1. Germline V gives CDR1 SGHRS, CDR2 YFSETQ. The CDR3 contains 16 residues. The ends lost 4 bases at V and 3 bases at J; junction bases unmatched: 6. The CDR3 spells CASSPGDRNYNSPLHF. The CDR3 nucleotides are TGCGCCAGCAGCCCGGGGGACAGGAACTATAATTCACCCCTCCACTTT.

The genes are TRBV7-9 and TRBJ1-1; D is perhaps TRBD1 (6 bases). V was cut by 5 bases and J by 5 bases, with 12 bases left in between. This CDR3 comprises 13 residues. Germline V gene data show CDR1 as SEHNR and CDR2 as FQNEAQ (reference sequence). CDR3 sequence: CASSRRRGTEAFF. CDR3 DNA sequence: TGTGCCAGCAGCCGCAGAAGGGGGACTGAAGCTTTCTTT.

This chain connects TRBV7-8 to TRBJ1-1, with D hard to call. This CDR3 comprises 15 residues. Trimming left V 0 bases short and J 5 bases short, with 13 bases between. Per the germline V gene, CDR1 is SGHVS and CDR2 is FQNEAQ. CDR3 DNA: TGTGCCAGCAGCTTAGCGACTCGGGTATCGACTGAAGCTTTCTTT. Encoded protein: CASSLATRVSTEAFF.

The rearrangement uses TRBV5-1 and TRBJ1-2; 9 nucleotides line up with TRBD1. V was clipped by 4 bases and J by 7 bases; unmatched bases: 14. The length of the CDR3 is 16 residues. Germline loops: CDR1 SGHRS, CDR2 YFSETQ. DNA of the CDR3: TGCGCCAGCAGCCGCGCCTTCGACAGGGGGGACGTTGGCTACACCTTC. Translating it yields CASSRAFDRGDVGYTF.

The chain has TRBV28 and TRBJ1-4, with 10 bases identical to TRBD1. The J segment lost 8 bases and the V segment lost 6 bases, leaving 6 bases of the junction unmatched. The CDR3 contains 14 residues. Germline CDR1 reads MDHEN; CDR2 reads SYDVKM. The CDR3 is CASSRQGAGEKLFF. CDR3 nucleotides: TGTGCCAGCAGCAGACAGGGGGCAGGGGAAAAACTGTTTTTT.

The chain links TRBV6-4 to TRBJ1-5, with D hard to call. Looked up from germline, CDR1 is MRHNA and CDR2 is SNTAGT. Deletions cut 2 bases from V and 9 bases from J, with 8 bases between. CDR3 length: 12 amino acids. DNA of the CDR3: TGTGCCAGCAGTGACCCACATTGGCCCCAGCATTTT. This codes for CASSDPHWPQHF.

The gene calls are TRBV10-3 and TRBJ2-1; TRBD2 is a possible D gene (6 bases). V lost 0 bases and J lost 4, with 19 bases in between. This CDR3 has 18 amino acids. CDR1 and CDR2 from the germline V gene are ENHRY and SYGVKD. The CDR3 region is CAISESLVGSRGYNEQFF. The CDR3 nucleotides read TGTGCCATCAGTGAGTCGCTTGTAGGGAGTCGGGGGTACAATGAGCAGTTCTTC.

This clone appeared once. The V gene is TRBV6-2 or TRBV6-3, the J gene TRBJ1-4, with a weak D call TRBD1 (6 bases). The CDR3 spans 14 residues. With 6 bases removed from V and 8 bases from J, the gap between germline ends came to 16 bases. CDR1 and CDR2 (germline): MNHEY, SVGEGT. The CDR3 loop reads CASSVLYREEKLFF. The DNA for the CDR3 is TGTGCCAGCAGCGTACTCTACAGGGAAGAAAAACTGTTTTTT.

Concerning this clone: The sample contains more than one DNA sequence encoding this CDR3. The chain has TRBV7-9 and TRBJ1-2, with 9 nucleotides matching TRBD1. Losses at the gene ends were 3 bases for V and 3 bases for J; bases not matched to a gene: 2. This CDR3 is 14 amino acids long. The V gene's germline CDR1 is SEHNR and CDR2 FQNEAQ (reference sequence). The CDR3 protein is CASSFRDRDYGYTF. The DNA for the CDR3 is TGTGCCAGCAGCTTCCGGGACAGGGACTATGGCTACACCTTC.

The chain has TRBV15 and TRBJ2-7; the match to TRBD1 covers 10 bases. CDR3 size: 15 residues. The V gene's germline CDR1 is LNHNV and CDR2 YYDKDF (reference sequence). After removal of 2 bases from V and 4 bases from J, the junction contained 5 bases not matched to a gene. CDR3 bases: TGTGCCACCAGCAGATTAAGGACAGGGGGTTACGAGCAGTACTTC. Translating gives CATSRLRTGGYEQYF.

The V and J genes are TRBV5-1 and TRBJ1-6; 8 bases agree with TRBD1. The CDR3 runs 15 residues. The trim removed 0 bases at V and 13 bases at J, leaving 9 bases unmatched. From germline, CDR1 is SGHRS and CDR2 YFSETQ. Written as DNA, the CDR3 is TGCGCCAGCAGCTTGGGAGACAGGGGCGGGGCCCCCCTCCACTTT. Encoded protein: CASSLGDRGGAPLHF.

V is TRBV19 and J is TRBJ1-2, with 9 bases that match TRBD1. J was trimmed by 8 bases and V by 5 bases; bases with no gene match: 9. This CDR3 has 14 residues. CDR1 is LNHDA and CDR2 is SQIVND in the germline V gene (reference sequence). The CDR3 loop reads CASSGWDREGGYTF. CDR3 DNA: TGTGCCAGTAGTGGGTGGGACAGGGAAGGCGGCTACACCTTC.

V is TRBV28 and J is TRBJ1-1; D not resolved. Germline loops: CDR1 MDHEN, CDR2 SYDVKM. V was trimmed by 3 bases and J by 10 bases, leaving 9 bases between them. The CDR3 is 11 residues long. The CDR3 protein is CASSLYGGAFF. The CDR3, as DNA: TGTGCCAGCAGTTTGTACGGAGGAGCTTTCTTT. Together with reference TRBV28 and TRBJ1-1, the CDR3 gives the full variable domain: DVKVTQSSRYLVKRTGEKVFLECVQDMDHENMFWYRQDPGLGLRLIYFSYDVKMKEKGDIPEGYSVSREKKERFSLILESASTNQTSMYLCASSLYGGAFFGQGTRLTVV.

The chain employs TRBV5-1 and TRBJ2-1; 11 positions match TRBD1. This CDR3 spans 14 amino acids. The trim removed 6 bases at V and 5 bases at J, leaving 4 bases unmatched. Looked up from germline, CDR1 is SGHRS and CDR2 is YFSETQ. CDR3 sequence: CASTGTGGNNEQFF. For the CDR3, the DNA is TGCGCCAGCACCGGGACAGGGGGAAACAATGAGCAGTTCTTC.

This clone has a single count. This chain connects TRBV9 to TRBJ1-1; the D is unclear. V shed 0 bases and J shed 5 bases, with 14 bases lying between them. The CDR3 runs 15 residues. The germline CDR1 and CDR2 sequences are SGDLS and YYNGEE. CDR3 sequence (DNA): TGTGCCAGCAGCGTAGTTCCGGGGAAAGTTACTGAAGCTTTCTTT. Residues: CASSVVPGKVTEAFF.

V gene TRBV18 combines with J gene TRBJ1-5; TRBD1 matches at 7 bases. This CDR3 region has 13 residues. Germline lookup yields CDR1 KGHSH and CDR2 LQKENI. Germline trimming cut 4 bases from V and 4 bases from J; bases unmatched to any gene: 1. CDR3 nucleotides: TGTGCCAGCTCACTACAGGGGAATCAGCCCCAGCATTTT. Its protein is CASSLQGNQPQHF. Full variable domain (rest looked up from reference TRBV18 and TRBJ1-5): NAGVMQNPRHLVRRRGQEARLRCSPMKGHSHVYWYRQLPEEGLKFMVYLQKENIIDESGMPKERFSAEFPKEGPSILRIQQVVRGDSAAYFCASSLQGNQPQHFGDGTRLSIL.

This clone has just one count. The V gene is TRBV7-2, the J gene TRBJ2-5; 8 nucleotides match TRBD2. There are 17 residues in the CDR3. Germline V gene data show CDR1 as SGHTA and CDR2 as FQGNSA. Trimming cost V 3 bases and J 4 bases; bases outside gene matches: 13. CDR3 nucleotides: TGTGCCAGCAGCTTCAGCGGGGGACACGATTGGGGAGAGACCCAGTACTTC. Its translation: CASSFSGGHDWGETQYF.

The chain is built from TRBV5-1 and TRBJ1-4; TRBD1 aligns across 7 bases. CDR1 is SGHRS, CDR2 YFSETQ, per germline. CDR3 length equals 15 residues. The V gene end was trimmed by 4 bases and the J gene end by 7 bases; junction bases not matched to a gene: 10. The CDR3 sequence: CASSPHRQGGEKLFF. The CDR3 DNA sequence: TGCGCCAGCAGCCCCCACCGACAGGGAGGTGAAAAACTGTTTTTT.

This clone was seen a single time. The chain links TRBV29-1 to TRBJ2-7; tentative D call: TRBD1 (6 bases). The CDR3 consists of 12 residues. Germline lookup yields CDR1 SQVTM and CDR2 ANQGSEA. V was trimmed by 6 bases and J by 4 bases, leaving 13 bases between them. The CDR3 nucleotides read TGCAGCGTGACCGGGACACCTTACGAGCAGTACTTC. Translated, it gives CSVTGTPYEQYF.

The rearrangement joins TRBV19 to TRBJ1-1, with a possible D match to TRBD1 (5 bases). The CDR3 runs to 16 residues. CDR1 and CDR2 from the germline V gene are LNHDA and SQIVND (reference sequence). V dropped 4 bases and J dropped 4 bases, with 19 bases sitting between them. CDR3 residues: CASSSQGPGGATEAFF. CDR3 nucleotide sequence: TGTGCCAGTAGTAGTCAGGGTCCTGGCGGGGCCACTGAAGCTTTCTTT.

The count of this clone is one. The chain links TRBV2 to TRBJ1-3, with D possibly matching TRBD1 (5 bases). This CDR3 is built from 12 residues. V was clipped by 7 bases and J by 4 bases, with 8 bases between them. Germline CDR1 reads SNHLY; CDR2 reads FYNNEI. CDR3 nucleotides: TGTGCCAGCAAGGGGCAAGGAAACACCATATATTTT. As protein: CASKGQGNTIYF.

The chain has TRBV14 and TRBJ2-1; possibly TRBD2 for D (6 bases). Germline loops: CDR1 SGHDN, CDR2 FVKESK. The V end lost 2 bases, the J end lost 6 bases, and 11 bases lay between the germline ends. This CDR3 spans 14 amino acids. CDR3 DNA sequence: TGTGCCAGCAGCCAACTGTGGAGGGCCAATGAGCAGTTCTTC. Encoded protein: CASSQLWRANEQFF. Based on the CDR3 plus reference TRBV14 and TRBJ2-1, the full variable domain is EAGVTQFPSHSVIEKGQTVTLRCDPISGHDNLYWYRRVMGKEIKFLLHFVKESKQDESGMPNNRFLAERTGGTYSTLKVQPAELEDSGVYFCASSQLWRANEQFFGPGTRLTVL.

This clone was detected only a few times. The chain couples TRBV6-2 or TRBV6-3 to TRBJ1-6; 8 bases map to TRBD1. The V and J ends lost 4 bases and 10 bases, in that order; junction bases with no gene match: 12. Germline V gives CDR1 MNHEY, CDR2 SVGEGT. The CDR3 contains 16 residues. This CDR3 reads CASSSSLGQGGSPLHF. The CDR3 nucleotides are TGTGCCAGCAGTTCCTCCCTTGGACAGGGAGGCTCACCCCTCCACTTT.

This CDR3 reads CASSYFSGRTEAFF. The CDR3, as DNA: TGTGCCAGCAGTTACTTCTCGGGGAGGACTGAAGCTTTCTTT. This sequence joins TRBV6-5 and TRBJ1-1; no definite D call. V lost 1 base, J lost 5 bases, and 11 bases lay in between. The length of the CDR3 is 14 residues. Germline assignment: CDR1 MNHEY and CDR2 SVGAGI.

This clone has more than one count but fewer than ten. The chain is built from TRBV7-2 and TRBJ1-4, with 7 nucleotides matching TRBD1. The CDR3 loop spans 17 amino acids. Germline V lookup: CDR1 SGHTA, CDR2 FQGNSA. The V segment lost 3 bases and the J segment 8 bases; nucleotides outside the gene matches: 15. CDR3 sequence: CASSFPNTGTVEEKLFF. In DNA, the CDR3 is TGTGCCAGCAGCTTCCCAAACACCGGGACAGTAGAGGAAAAACTGTTTTTT.